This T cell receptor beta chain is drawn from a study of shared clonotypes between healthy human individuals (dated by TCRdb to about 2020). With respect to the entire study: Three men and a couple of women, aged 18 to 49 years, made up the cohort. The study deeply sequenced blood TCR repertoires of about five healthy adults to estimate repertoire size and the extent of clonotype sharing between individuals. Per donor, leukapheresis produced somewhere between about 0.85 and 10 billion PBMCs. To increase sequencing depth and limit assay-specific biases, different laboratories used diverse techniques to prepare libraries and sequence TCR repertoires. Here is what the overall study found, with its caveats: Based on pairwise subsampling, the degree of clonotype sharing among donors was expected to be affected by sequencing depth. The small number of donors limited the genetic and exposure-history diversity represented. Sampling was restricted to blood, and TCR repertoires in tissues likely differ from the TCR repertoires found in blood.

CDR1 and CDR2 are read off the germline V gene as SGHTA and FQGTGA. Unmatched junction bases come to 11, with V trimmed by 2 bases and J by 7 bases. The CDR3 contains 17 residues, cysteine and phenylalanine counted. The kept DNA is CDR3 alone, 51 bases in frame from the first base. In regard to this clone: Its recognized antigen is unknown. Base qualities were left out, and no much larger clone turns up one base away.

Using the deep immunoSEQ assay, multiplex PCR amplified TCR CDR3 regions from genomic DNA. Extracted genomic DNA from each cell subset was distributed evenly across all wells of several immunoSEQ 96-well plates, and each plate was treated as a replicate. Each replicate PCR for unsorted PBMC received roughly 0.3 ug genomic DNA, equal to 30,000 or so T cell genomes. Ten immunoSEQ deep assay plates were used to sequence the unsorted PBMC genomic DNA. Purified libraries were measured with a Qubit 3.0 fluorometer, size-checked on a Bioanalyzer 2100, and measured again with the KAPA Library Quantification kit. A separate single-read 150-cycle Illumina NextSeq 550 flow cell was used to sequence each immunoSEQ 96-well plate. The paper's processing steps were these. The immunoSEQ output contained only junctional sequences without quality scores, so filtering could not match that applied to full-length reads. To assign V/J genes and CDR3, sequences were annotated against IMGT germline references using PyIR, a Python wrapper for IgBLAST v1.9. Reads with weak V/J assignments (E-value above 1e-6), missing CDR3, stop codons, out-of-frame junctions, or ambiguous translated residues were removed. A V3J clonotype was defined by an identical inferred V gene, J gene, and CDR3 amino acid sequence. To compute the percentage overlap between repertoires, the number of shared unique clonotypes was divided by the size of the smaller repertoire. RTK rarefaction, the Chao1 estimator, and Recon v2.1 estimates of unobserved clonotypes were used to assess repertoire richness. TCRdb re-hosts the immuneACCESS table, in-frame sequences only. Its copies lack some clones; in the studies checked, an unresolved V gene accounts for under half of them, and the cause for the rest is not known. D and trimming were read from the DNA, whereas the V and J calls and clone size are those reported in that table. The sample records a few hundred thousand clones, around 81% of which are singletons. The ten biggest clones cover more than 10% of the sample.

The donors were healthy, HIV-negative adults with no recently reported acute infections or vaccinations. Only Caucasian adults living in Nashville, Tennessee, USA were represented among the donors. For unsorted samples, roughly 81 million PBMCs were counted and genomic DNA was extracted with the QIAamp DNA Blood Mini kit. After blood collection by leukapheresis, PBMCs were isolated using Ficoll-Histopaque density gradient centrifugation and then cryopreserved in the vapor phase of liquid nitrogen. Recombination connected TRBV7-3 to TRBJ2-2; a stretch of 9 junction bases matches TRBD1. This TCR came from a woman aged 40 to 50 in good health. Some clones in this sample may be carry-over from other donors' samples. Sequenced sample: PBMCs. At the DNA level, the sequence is TGTGCCAGCAGCTTACAGCCCGGGACAGGGAAGAGCGGGGAGCTGTTTTTT. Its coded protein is CASSLQPGTGKSGELFF.